What follows describes a single T cell receptor (beta chain). Its antigen is not known. Treatment: oral pan-JAK inhibitor, 5-10 mg twice daily. This entry comes from a study of CD8+ T cells in alopecia areata. Study results and caveats: Among the top 100, expanded CD8+ clones, as well as scalp clonality, were significantly decreased by tofacitinib.

The CDR3 spans 14 residues. J gave up 7 bases and V 3 bases, and 8 bases lay outside the gene matches. Germline CDR1 and CDR2: GTSNPN and SVGIG (reference sequence). cDNA reverse transcribed from extracted RNA served as the sequencing template. TCRdb's copy holds only in-frame clones and misses some; the assay was immunoSEQ multiplex PCR. The table shows roughly 180,000 clones, with roughly three fifths occurring only once. The rearrangement joins TRBV30 to TRBJ2-2; 7 bases are a match to TRBD2. The TCR was taken from a human donor with alopecia areata. Here the sequenced sample was CD4+ T cells sorted from blood, taken at week 4, from a patient treated with tofacitinib. For the CDR3, the DNA is TGTGCCTGGAGACGGGCGGGGGTGAGCGGGGAGCTGTTTTTT. Translated: CAWRRAGVSGELFF.